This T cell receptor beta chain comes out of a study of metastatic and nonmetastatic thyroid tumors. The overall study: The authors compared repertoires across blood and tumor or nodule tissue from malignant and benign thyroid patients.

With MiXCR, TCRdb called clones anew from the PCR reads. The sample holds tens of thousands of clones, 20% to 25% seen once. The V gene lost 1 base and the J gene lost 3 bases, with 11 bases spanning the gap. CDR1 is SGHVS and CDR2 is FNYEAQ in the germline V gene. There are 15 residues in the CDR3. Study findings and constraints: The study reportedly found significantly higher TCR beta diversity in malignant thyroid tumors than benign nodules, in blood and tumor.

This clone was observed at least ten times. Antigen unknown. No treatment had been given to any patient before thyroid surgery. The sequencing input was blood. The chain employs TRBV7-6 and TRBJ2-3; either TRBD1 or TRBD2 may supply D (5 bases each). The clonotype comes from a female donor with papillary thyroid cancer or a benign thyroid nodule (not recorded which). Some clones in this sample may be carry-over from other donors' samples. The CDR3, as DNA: TGTGCCAGCAGCTTAGGGGACGGACTGACAGATACGCAGTATTTT. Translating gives CASSLGDGLTDTQYF.